The 19 T cell receptor beta chains listed next were all sequenced from one sample in a study of neurological immune-mediated disorders. TCRdb re-called the 5' RACE reads with MiXCR, one entry per CDR3 protein. There are more than 45,000 distinct CDR3 sequences in the sample; approximately 10% occur only once, and 1.5% to 2% lies in the top ten. The sequenced material came from PBMCs. These receptors all come from a man in his fifties or sixties in good health.

The chain links TRBV2 to TRBJ2-7; D possibly corresponds to TRBD1 (6 bases). The V gene's germline CDR1 is SNHLY and CDR2 FYNNEI. The CDR3 is 13 amino acids. V was pared by 6 bases and J by 3 bases, with 12 bases between. The CDR3 region is CASSRRDNYEQYF. DNA of the CDR3: TGTGCCAGCAGCAGACGGGACAACTACGAGCAGTACTTC.

The table lists this clonotype with many counts. The genes are TRBV7-2 and TRBJ1-1, with 10 positions matching TRBD1. CDR3 length: 15 amino acids. The germline V gene encodes CDR1 SGHTA and CDR2 FQGNSA. V lost 3 bases, J lost 5 bases, and 6 bases stayed unmatched. CDR3 nucleotide sequence: TGTGCCAGCAGCTTGTTCCGGACAGGGGGAACTGAAGCTTTCTTT. Protein product: CASSLFRTGGTEAFF.

This clonotype was observed many times. The rearrangement joins TRBV20-1 to TRBJ2-1, with D possibly being TRBD1 (5 bases). Trimming stripped 4 bases from V and 8 bases from J, with 24 bases between. Germline values: CDR1 DFQATT, CDR2 SNEGSKA (reference sequence). This CDR3 comprises 16 residues. The CDR3 spells CSATDSRAPIADEQFF. DNA of the CDR3: TGCAGTGCTACCGACTCCAGGGCTCCTATCGCCGATGAGCAGTTCTTC.

The rearrangement links TRBV29-1 to TRBJ2-6, with TRBD2 matching over 10 bases. The CDR3 sequence is 18 residues long. After removal of 3 bases from V and 4 bases from J, the junction contained 12 bases not matched to a gene. Germline CDR1 is SQVTM and CDR2 is ANQGSEA. The CDR3 reads CSVEYRASGGPGANVLTF. For the CDR3, the DNA is TGCAGCGTTGAGTACCGGGCTAGCGGGGGTCCCGGGGCCAACGTCCTGACTTTC.

Comment on this clonotype: One end of the junction does not line up with germline, which may come from a read error. CDR3 residues: CASSVDWTVPEDFF. The CDR3 DNA is TGTGCCAGCAGTGTAGATTGGACCGTCCCTGAAGATTTCTTT. V is TRBV9 and J is TRBJ1-1; D gene ambiguous. CDR1 is SGDLS, CDR2 YYNGEE, per germline. This CDR3 has 14 amino acids.

This clonotype was seen repeatedly, ten times or more. The chain recombines TRBV20-1 with TRBJ2-3, with 10 bases that match TRBD2. CDR1 DFQATT and CDR2 SNEGSKA come from the germline V gene (reference sequence). The CDR3 is 15 amino acids. V lost 6 bases to trimming and J lost 6 bases; unmatched junction nucleotides: 12. CDR3 DNA sequence: TGCAGTGCGCAGGAACTAGCGGGGAACGGGGATACGCAGTATTTT. This codes for CSAQELAGNGDTQYF.

Notes on this clonotype: One end of the junction varies from germline; a read error may be responsible. J is TRBJ2-7 and V is TRBV7-9; the match to TRBD2 covers 9 bases. This CDR3 is 14 amino acids long. CDR1 is SEHNR and CDR2 is FQNEAQ in the germline V gene (reference sequence). The CDR3 bases are TGTACCAGCAGCCTAGCGGGGCTACTCTACGAGCAGTACTTC. Its translation is CTSSLAGLLYEQYF.

This clonotype was seen at least ten times. This chain links TRBV20-1 with TRBJ2-5, with no clear D. Germline CDR1 DFQATT, CDR2 SNEGSKA (reference sequence). The CDR3 totals 12 residues. Deletions cut 4 bases from V and 9 bases from J, with 15 bases between. The CDR3 DNA reads TGCAGTGCTAAGTCTATTAATGGGGCCCAGTACTTC. Residues: CSAKSINGAQYF.

The chain recombines TRBV6-2 or TRBV6-3 with TRBJ1-5; maybe TRBD1 (6 bases). The CDR3 contains 16 residues. V was clipped by 0 bases and J by 7 bases, with 16 bases between them. Germline-derived CDR1 and CDR2 are MNHEY and SVGEGT. The CDR3 DNA reads TGTGCCAGCAGTTACTCGAGGGCTTCAGGGGAGCAGCCCCAGCATTTT. This translates into CASSYSRASGEQPQHF.

This clonotype was recorded many times. The chain is built from TRBV27 and TRBJ1-1; the D is unclear. The CDR3 totals 13 residues. V was shortened by 3 bases and J by 2 bases, with 7 bases between the two germline ends. CDR1 is MNHEY, CDR2 SMNVEV, per germline (reference sequence). The CDR3 sequence is CASSFSVNTEAFF. The CDR3 DNA follows: TGTGCCAGCAGTTTCTCGGTAAACACTGAAGCTTTCTTT.

At least ten counts were recorded for this clonotype. This chain connects TRBV5-1 to TRBJ2-2; D gene unclear. Germline V gene lookup returns CDR1 SGHRS and CDR2 YFSETQ. V lost 0 bases and J lost 1, with 7 bases in between. The CDR3 totals 15 residues. The CDR3: CASSLGSMNTGELFF. The CDR3 DNA follows: TGCGCCAGCAGCTTGGGCTCGATGAACACCGGGGAGCTGTTTTTT.

This clonotype was counted ten times or more. The chain recombines TRBV7-2 with TRBJ2-7, with 10 bases aligning to TRBD2. CDR1 SGHTA and CDR2 FQGNSA come from the germline V gene. With V trimmed by 5 bases and J by 4 bases, 5 bases remained unmatched. This CDR3 has 14 amino acids. The chain's CDR3 is CASSPFSGGYEQYF. For the CDR3, the DNA is TGTGCCAGCAGCCCCTTTAGCGGGGGGTACGAGCAGTACTTC. The variable domain in full, with the rest retrieved from reference TRBV7-2 and TRBJ2-7, is GAGVSQSPSNKVTEKGKDVELRCDPISGHTALYWYRQSLGQGLEFLIYFQGNSAPDKSGLPSDRFSAERTGGSVSTLTIQRTQQEDSAVYLCASSPFSGGYEQYFGPGTRLTVT.

This clonotype was recorded many times. The chain employs TRBV20-1 and TRBJ1-2; D not certain. Trimming took 8 bases from V and 6 from J, leaving 16 bases between them. Germline V lookup: CDR1 DFQATT, CDR2 SNEGSKA (reference sequence). The CDR3 covers 12 residues. CDR3 nucleotide sequence: TGCAGTCCGGAGGACCCGGTGGATGGCTACACCTTC. Protein product: CSPEDPVDGYTF.

A note on this clonotype: A much larger clone lies a single base off, so this may be a read error. The chain uses TRBV19 and TRBJ2-1; no firm D call. This CDR3 is 12 amino acids long. The germline gives CDR1 LNHDA, CDR2 SQIVND (reference sequence). The CDR3 region has the DNA TGTGTCAGTAGAAACGCTAGGAGTGAGCAGTTCTTC. Protein product: CVSRNARSEQFF.

This clonotype showed up many times. The J gene is TRBJ2-2, the V gene TRBV7-9, with unresolved D. Trimming removed 11 bases at V and 0 bases at J, with 13 bases between. The CDR3 covers 14 residues. CDR1 is SEHNR, CDR2 FQNEAQ, per germline (reference sequence). For the CDR3, the DNA is TGTGCCTCCAGGCTAGTCACGAACACCGGGGAGCTGTTTTTT. As protein: CASRLVTNTGELFF.

This clonotype has at least ten counts. V and J are TRBV12-3 or TRBV12-4 and TRBJ2-7; the D is unclear. Deletions cut 4 bases from V and 3 bases from J, with 4 bases between. CDR3 length: 11 amino acids. CDR3 bases: TGTGCCAGCAGTTCGCGCTACGAGCAGTACTTC. It yields the protein CASSSRYEQYF.

In its sample, this clonotype was seen many times. V gene TRBV28 combines with J gene TRBJ1-5; D possibly corresponds to TRBD1 (5 bases). V lost 8 bases and J lost 6, with 8 bases in between. In germline, CDR1 is MDHEN, CDR2 SYDVKM. CDR3 length: 11 residues. The CDR3 is CASAQGQPQHF. The CDR3 coding sequence is TGTGCCAGCGCGCAGGGTCAGCCCCAGCATTTT.

This clonotype has at least ten counts. The rearrangement joins TRBV20-1 to TRBJ1-1, with D possibly TRBD1 on 5 matching bases. CDR1 is DFQATT and CDR2 is SNEGSKA in the germline V gene (reference sequence). This CDR3 has 13 amino acids. With 7 bases removed from V and 1 base from J, the gap between germline ends came to 13 bases. This chain's CDR3 is CSGLRGQNTEAFF. For the CDR3, the DNA is TGCAGTGGGTTACGTGGACAGAACACTGAAGCTTTCTTT.

This clonotype showed up many times. V usage is TRBV20-1 and J usage is TRBJ2-2; 9 bases align to TRBD2. Losses at the gene ends were 0 bases for V and 2 bases for J; bases not matched to a gene: 7. CDR3 length: 17 amino acids. From germline, CDR1 is DFQATT and CDR2 SNEGSKA (reference sequence). The CDR3 sequence is CSARDPGSGGNTGELFF. The DNA for the CDR3 is TGCAGTGCTAGAGATCCGGGTAGCGGGGGTAACACCGGGGAGCTGTTTTTT.